These T cell receptor beta chains were read from a single sample in a study of OX40 agonist ivuxolimab in advanced cancers. Only in-frame clones appear in the TCRdb table, and some are missing; sequencing was by immunoSEQ multiplex PCR. Of roughly 63,000 clones listed, 75% to 90% were seen once; the top ten hold approximately 10%. The sample here was CD4+ or CD8+ T cells sorted from blood, taken in a trial of the OX40 agonist ivuxolimab. These receptors all come from an adult with an advanced solid tumor such as melanoma, head and neck, liver or kidney cancer. CDR3s include the opening cysteine and the closing phenylalanine or tryptophan. D genes are given only for firm matches. Clone size appears in some rows only: once, few, many, or a class for an expanded clone.

clone_size | d_call | j_call | v_call | cdr3_aa | cdr3_nt
once | NA | TRBJ1-6 | TRBV2 | CASSPPRQLYNSPLHF | TGTGCCAGCAGCCCCCCTCGACAGCTGTATAATTCACCCCTCCACTTT
NA | TRBD1 | TRBJ2-5 | TRBV2 | CASRAGTGKETQYF | TGTGCCAGCCGAGCCGGGACAGGGAAAGAGACCCAGTACTTC
NA | NA | TRBJ2-3 | TRBV28 | CASRAASTDTQYF | TGTGCCAGCAGAGCGGCTAGCACAGATACGCAGTATTTT
NA | TRBD1 | TRBJ1-2 | TRBV9 | CASSARALGTVYGYTF | TGTGCCAGCAGCGCCCGGGCGTTGGGGACAGTCTATGGCTACACCTTC
NA | NA | TRBJ1-2 | TRBV5-4 | CASSSGGRTNYGYTF | TGTGCCAGCAGCTCGGGGGGAAGGACTAACTATGGCTACACCTTC
NA | NA | TRBJ1-1 | TRBV7-8 | CASSFPEDSLNTEAFF | TGTGCCAGCAGCTTCCCCGAGGACAGTTTGAACACTGAAGCTTTCTTT
NA | NA | TRBJ2-2 | TRBV28 | CASSSTGGGNTGELFF | TGTGCCAGCAGTTCCACCGGAGGTGGGAACACCGGGGAGCTGTTTTTT
NA | TRBD1 | TRBJ2-7 | TRBV6-5 | CASSQGQAIEQYF | TGTGCTAGCAGTCAGGGACAGGCTATCGAGCAGTACTTC
few | TRBD1 | TRBJ1-4 | TRBV7-2 | CASSPRQLDRATNEKLFF | TGTGCCAGCAGCCCTCGGCAACTAGACAGGGCAACTAATGAAAAACTGTTTTTT
NA | TRBD1 | TRBJ1-5 | TRBV18 | CASSSLGQGAQPQHF | TGTGCCAGCTCATCGCTCGGACAGGGGGCTCAGCCCCAGCATTTT
NA | NA | TRBJ2-7 | TRBV5-1 | CASSSRDKQYF | TGCGCCAGCAGCTCCCGGGACAAGCAGTACTTC
NA | NA | TRBJ2-7 | TRBV29-1 | CSVGGYYEQYF | TGCAGCGTTGGAGGGTATTACGAGCAGTACTTC
NA | TRBD1 | TRBJ2-5 | TRBV5-1 | CASSPGTGGRQETQYF | TGCGCCAGCAGCCCAGGGACAGGGGGTCGCCAAGAGACCCAGTACTTC
NA | TRBD2 | TRBJ2-1 | TRBV7-2 | CASSLAGARGDEQFF | TGTGCCAGCAGCTTAGCGGGAGCACGGGGGGATGAGCAGTTCTTC
once | TRBD1 | TRBJ1-2 | TRBV19 | CASTNTDREAYGYTF | TGTGCCAGTACCAACACGGACAGGGAAGCCTATGGCTACACCTTC
NA | NA | TRBJ2-3 | TRBV7-8 | CASSLAMGVWIQPQYF | TGTGCCAGCAGCTTAGCCATGGGGGTTTGGATTCAGCCCCAGTATTTT
few | NA | TRBJ1-1 | TRBV19 | CASSMKGDTEAFF | TGTGCCAGTAGTATGAAGGGGGACACTGAAGCTTTCTTT
NA | TRBD2 | TRBJ2-1 | TRBV10-3 | CAISARLAGSSYNEQFF | TGTGCCATCAGTGCCCGACTAGCGGGGAGCTCCTACAATGAGCAGTTCTTC
NA | NA | TRBJ1-6 | TRBV4-1 | CASSSSSSGRHSPLHF | TGCGCCAGCAGCTCATCGAGTTCAGGGAGGCATTCACCCCTCCACTTT
few | NA | TRBJ1-2 | TRBV2 | CASSGWTEANYGYTF | TGTGCCAGCAGTGGCTGGACAGAAGCTAACTATGGCTACACCTTC
NA | TRBD2 | TRBJ2-3 | TRBV2 | CATQRGGNTDTQYF | TGTGCCACGCAGCGGGGGGGAAACACAGATACGCAGTATTTT
NA | NA | TRBJ1-5 | TRBV6-1 | CASSEIPHKGNQPQHF | TGTGCCAGCAGTGAAATCCCTCACAAAGGCAATCAGCCCCAGCATTTT
NA | NA | TRBJ2-7 | TRBV9 | CASSPRQNSYEQYF | TGTGCCAGCAGTCCAAGACAGAACTCCTACGAGCAGTACTTC
NA | NA | TRBJ2-7 | TRBV10-3 | CAISAGGSNGRYEQYF | TGTGCCATCAGTGCGGGTGGGAGCAATGGGCGCTACGAGCAGTACTTC
NA | TRBD2 | TRBJ2-7 | TRBV9 | CASSPRASGSWSYEQYF | TGTGCCAGCAGCCCCCGGGCTAGCGGGAGTTGGTCCTACGAGCAGTACTTC
NA | NA | TRBJ2-6 | TRBV19 | CASSMSLPGANVLTF | TGTGCCAGTAGTATGAGTCTCCCTGGGGCCAACGTCCTGACTTTC
NA | NA | TRBJ2-1 | TRBV28 | CASGLTYNEQFF | TGTGCCAGCGGCCTGACCTACAATGAGCAGTTCTTC
NA | NA | TRBJ2-3 | TRBV5-1 | CASSPTTPGRTDTQYF | TGCGCCAGCAGCCCCACCACACCGGGGCGCACAGATACGCAGTATTTT
NA | TRBD1 | TRBJ1-4 | TRBV5-1 | CASSFSPRGGEKLFF | TGCGCCAGCAGTTTTTCGCCCAGGGGGGGAGAAAAACTGTTTTTT
NA | TRBD1 | TRBJ1-5 | TRBV15 | CATSRGRQGGRNSNQPQHF | TGTGCCACCAGCAGAGGTAGACAGGGGGGTCGTAATAGCAATCAGCCCCAGCATTTT
once | NA | TRBJ2-3 | TRBV7-6 | CASSLWITDTQYF | TGTGCCAGCAGCTTATGGATCACAGATACGCAGTATTTT
NA | NA | TRBJ1-3 | TRBV2 | CASRERTDSGNTIYF | TGTGCCAGCAGAGAACGGACAGACTCTGGAAACACCATATATTTT
NA | TRBD2 | TRBJ2-5 | TRBV9 | CASSVLADQETQYF | TGTGCCAGCAGCGTACTAGCGGACCAAGAGACCCAGTACTTC